This is a list of T cell receptor beta chains from one sample in a study of CD8+ T cells in alopecia areata. Profiling relied on immunoSEQ multiplex PCR, and the TCRdb table lists in-frame clones only, not all of them. The sample lists 95,000 to 100,000 clones; roughly two thirds were seen once. The sample here was CD8+ T cells sorted from blood, taken at week 4, from a patient treated with tofacitinib. These TCRs come from a human donor with alopecia areata. CDR3s include the opening cysteine and the closing phenylalanine or tryptophan. D genes are given only for firm matches. Not every row has a clone size; where given, it reads once, few, many or a size class.

D gene,J gene,V gene,clone size,CDR3 DNA,CDR3 protein
.,TRBJ1-5,TRBV13,.,TGTGCCAGCAGCCAACGACTCGGACCTACCCAGGACCAGCCCCAGCATTTT,CASSQRLGPTQDQPQHF
.,TRBJ2-1,TRBV7-2,.,TGTGCCAGCAGCTTAGCCCCCACGGGGGGCGAGCAGTTCTTC,CASSLAPTGGEQFF
.,TRBJ2-1,TRBV4-1,.,TGCGCCAGCAGCCAAGGGCCGGACGGCTTGGGTTCAAGCTCCTACAATGAGCAGTTCTTC,CASSQGPDGLGSSSYNEQFF
.,TRBJ2-7,TRBV29-1,.,TGCAGCGTTCGTAGTCAGGCCTACGAGCAGTACTTC,CSVRSQAYEQYF
.,TRBJ2-4,TRBV7-2,.,TGTGCCAGCAGCTTAGGTGTGGTCATAGCCAAAAACATTCAGTACTTC,CASSLGVVIAKNIQYF
TRBD1,TRBJ2-3,TRBV5-6,.,TGTGCCAGCAGCTTAGACAGGGAGACGGATACGCAGTATTTT,CASSLDRETDTQYF
.,TRBJ1-1,TRBV15,many,TGTGCCACCAGCAGAGACAGGGGCATTGAAGCTTTCTTT,CATSRDRGIEAFF
.,TRBJ2-1,TRBV4-1,.,TGCGCCAGCAGCCAAGTTGTAAGTCATGAGCAGTTCTTC,CASSQVVSHEQFF
.,TRBJ2-2,TRBV7-9,.,TGTGCCAGCAGCTTAGCCGGAAACACCGGGGAGCTGTTTTTT,CASSLAGNTGELFF
TRBD2,TRBJ2-3,TRBV28,few,TGTGCCAGCATCAGCGGGGAGGGTGATACGCAGTATTTT,CASISGEGDTQYF
TRBD2,TRBJ2-1,TRBV27,.,TGTGCCAGCAGACCTCTGACGGGAGGGCTATACAATGAGCAGTTCTTC,CASRPLTGGLYNEQFF
.,TRBJ1-5,TRBV15,once,TGTGCCACCAGCAGAGATCGGGGTAGCAATCAGCCCCAGCATTTT,CATSRDRGSNQPQHF
.,TRBJ1-2,TRBV27,.,TGTGCCAGCAGTTTAACAGGGAACTATGGCTACACCTTC,CASSLTGNYGYTF
TRBD2,TRBJ2-6,TRBV7-2,few,TGTGCCAGCAGCTTAGTTGGCGGGAGATCTGGGGCCAACGTCCTGACTTTC,CASSLVGGRSGANVLTF
.,TRBJ2-3,TRBV7-9,few,TGTGCCAGCAGCCCTGGACCCCCCCAAGATACGCAGTATTTT,CASSPGPPQDTQYF
.,TRBJ2-3,TRBV5-1,.,TGCGCCAGCAGCTTGTCTGTAGCCCTGACAGATACGCAGTATTTT,CASSLSVALTDTQYF
TRBD2,TRBJ2-2,TRBV29-1,.,TGCAGCGTTGACTTGGCTAGCGGGGTCGGGGAGCTGTTTTTT,CSVDLASGVGELFF
.,TRBJ1-1,TRBV6-5,.,TGTGCCAGCAGTCTCGAGTTGAACACTGAAGCTTTCTTT,CASSLELNTEAFF
TRBD1,TRBJ1-4,TRBV5-4,few,TGTGCCAGCAGCCTCCAGGGACAGGGCGATAGAAAACTGTTTTTT,CASSLQGQGDRKLFF
TRBD1,TRBJ1-2,TRBV30,.,TGTGCCTGGGGCGGACGGACAGGGGGTCCCAATGGCTACACCTTC,CAWGGRTGGPNGYTF
TRBD2,TRBJ2-5,TRBV7-7,.,TGTGCCAGCAGCCCGGGACTAGCGTTGGACCAAGAGACCCAGTACTTC,CASSPGLALDQETQYF
.,TRBJ2-7,TRBV25-1,.,TGTGCCAGCAGTGTCGACAGAGAGCAGTACTTC,CASSVDREQYF
.,TRBJ1-2,TRBV4-1,.,TGCGCCAGCAGCCCCGTCGGGACCGCGGCCCACGGCTACACCTTC,CASSPVGTAAHGYTF
TRBD2,TRBJ2-1,TRBV28,.,TGTGCCAGCAGTTTAGTTCTAGCGGGAGGGCCGAATGAGCAGTTCTTC,CASSLVLAGGPNEQFF
.,TRBJ2-7,TRBV7-9,.,TGTGCCAGCAGCCCGGCTGCGGAGCAGTACTTC,CASSPAAEQYF
TRBD1,TRBJ1-5,TRBV9,once,TGTGCCAGCAGCGTAGACGGGACAGGGATATGGCCCCAGCATTTT,CASSVDGTGIWPQHF
TRBD2,TRBJ2-5,TRBV5-1,.,TGCGCCAGCAGCTTAGAGCGGGGGGTCCAAGAGACCCAGTACTTC,CASSLERGVQETQYF
TRBD2,TRBJ2-5,TRBV4-3,.,TGCGCCAGCAGCCAAGATCGTCCAGCGGGAGGGGAACGAGAGACCCAGTACTTC,CASSQDRPAGGERETQYF
.,TRBJ2-5,TRBV5-6,.,TGTGCCAGCAGCGCCCCATTGCAAGAGACCCAGTACTTC,CASSAPLQETQYF
.,TRBJ2-7,TRBV7-3,few,TGTGCCAGCAGCCCCGACCCCGACAGCTCCTACGAGCAGTACTTC,CASSPDPDSSYEQYF
TRBD2,TRBJ2-7,TRBV7-2,.,TGTGCCAGCAGCCTATACTCACTAGCGGCAAGTTCCTACGAGCAGTACTTC,CASSLYSLAASSYEQYF
TRBD2,TRBJ2-3,TRBV4-1,.,TGCGCCAGCAGCCATTCCCGGACTAGCGGGGGGGCAGCAGATACGCAGTATTTT,CASSHSRTSGGAADTQYF
TRBD2,TRBJ2-7,TRBV2,.,TGTGCCAGCAACCCTAGCGGGGGGCAATCCTACGAGCAGTACTTC,CASNPSGGQSYEQYF
.,TRBJ2-5,TRBV29-1,.,TGCAGCGTTGTTCGATTAGCGGATCAAGAGACCCAGTACTTC,CSVVRLADQETQYF
.,TRBJ2-5,TRBV7-3,medium-sized,TGTGCCAGCAGCCGAGCCCCGTGGGGGGCCTCGAGGGAGGGAGAGACCCAGTACTTC,CASSRAPWGASREGETQYF
.,TRBJ1-1,TRBV7-8,.,TGTGCCAGCAGCCCTGAGTCTGGGAACACTGAAGCTTTCTTT,CASSPESGNTEAFF
.,TRBJ2-3,TRBV27,.,TGTGCCAGCAACAGAGGAGATACGCAGTATTTT,CASNRGDTQYF
.,TRBJ1-4,TRBV5-6,.,TGTGCCAGCAGCTTGGTGGGCTTTGGCGAAAAACTGTTTTTT,CASSLVGFGEKLFF
.,TRBJ2-5,TRBV28,.,TGTGCCAGCAGTTTGGCGGTCCAAGAGACCCAGTACTTC,CASSLAVQETQYF
.,TRBJ2-1,TRBV7-7,.,TGTGCCAGCAGCTTAACCACCGGGGCCGCGAATGAGCAGTTCTTC,CASSLTTGAANEQFF
.,TRBJ2-7,TRBV5-1,few,TGCGCCAGCAGCTTGGAGGTGACACGCCCCTACTACGAGCAGTACTTC,CASSLEVTRPYYEQYF
.,TRBJ1-5,TRBV5-1,.,TGCGCCAGCAGCCCGGAGCCGGGACTGCTAAATCAGCCCCAGCATTTT,CASSPEPGLLNQPQHF
.,TRBJ2-3,TRBV2,.,TGTGCCAGCAGATCAGGTGAAATATCAGTCGTAGATACGCAGTATTTT,CASRSGEISVVDTQYF
TRBD1,TRBJ1-1,TRBV29-1,.,TGCAGCGTTGACCAGGGACAGGTGAACACTGAAGCTTTCTTT,CSVDQGQVNTEAFF
.,TRBJ1-2,TRBV19,.,TGTGCCAGTAGACAGGATGGCTACACCTTC,CASRQDGYTF
.,TRBJ1-1,TRBV27,.,TGTGCCAGCAGGACAGACCTGAACACTGAAGCTTTCTTT,CASRTDLNTEAFF
.,TRBJ1-5,TRBV25-1,.,TGTGCCAGCAGGGTTAGGCCCTTGAATCAGCCCCAGCATTTT,CASRVRPLNQPQHF
TRBD2,TRBJ2-7,TRBV15,few,TGTGCCACCAGCACCAGTAGCGGGGGAGCCCACGAGCAGTACTTC,CATSTSSGGAHEQYF
.,TRBJ1-5,TRBV5-1,.,TGCGCCAGCAGCTTGGGGGACCAAAGCAACCAGCCCCAGCATTTT,CASSLGDQSNQPQHF
.,TRBJ1-4,TRBV7-9,few,TGTGCCAGCAGCTTAAACCCTCTTGAGCTGTTTTTT,CASSLNPLELFF
.,TRBJ2-2,TRBV29-1,few,TGCAGCGTTGAAGAGAAGGGAAAGAACACCGGGGAGCTGTTTTTT,CSVEEKGKNTGELFF